These 17 T cell receptor beta chains were sequenced from one sample in a study of liver allograft versus peripheral blood T cells. Study summary: What was compared were the T cell receptor repertoires in transplanted livers and those in the peripheral blood of recipients.

One entry per CDR3 protein results from TCRdb running MiXCR on the reads. This repertoire includes approximately 39 distinct CDR3 sequences. The receptors were sampled from a human patient who had a liver transplant. T cells may partly derive from the graft donor.

Concerning this clonotype: This sequence is one base from a far larger clone and is likely a read error. The J gene is TRBJ1-1, the V gene TRBV10-3, with 7 bases that match TRBD1. V shed 5 bases and J 8 bases; nucleotides not matched to a gene: 2. CDR1 and CDR2 from the germline V gene are ENHRY and SYGVKD. This CDR3 is built from 11 residues. The CDR3 here is CAISRQGEAFF. The DNA for the CDR3 is TGTGCCATCAGTCGACAGGGCGAAGCTTTCTTT.

V usage is TRBV10-3 and J usage is TRBJ1-1; no reliable D call. The CDR3 has 13 amino acids. CDR1 is ENHRY and CDR2 is SYGVKD in the germline V gene. Trimming took off 0 bases at V and 7 bases at J, with 9 bases between the two ends. CDR3 protein: CAISESWVLEAFF. CDR3 sequence (DNA): TGTGCCATCAGTGAGTCGTGGGTCCTTGAAGCTTTCTTT.

The rearrangement joins TRBV6-5 to TRBJ2-7; D call uncertain. CDR1 is MNHEY, CDR2 SVGAGI, per germline. The length of the CDR3 is 15 residues. The V and J ends lost 5 bases and 5 bases respectively, with 19 bases between them. CDR3 DNA sequence: TGTGCCAGCAGTACGCGCCCTGGCGGAACAAACGAGCAGTACTTC. It specifies CASSTRPGGTNEQYF.

The chain combines TRBV6-2 or TRBV6-3 with TRBJ1-2, with D unresolved. Germline V gene sequence: CDR1 MNHEY, CDR2 SVGEGT. The CDR3 covers 12 residues. V was pared by 2 bases and J by 6 bases, with 7 bases between. The CDR3, as DNA: TGTGCCAGCAGTTACCCGGACGATGGCTACACCTTC. Encoded protein: CASSYPDDGYTF.

This chain uses TRBV6-6 with TRBJ1-1; D possibly corresponds to TRBD1 (6 bases). This CDR3 has 13 amino acids. Trimming pared 7 bases from V and 3 bases from J, leaving 12 bases between. Germline assignment: CDR1 MNHNY and CDR2 SVGAGI (reference sequence). CDR3 bases: TGTGCCAGCACTGAAGACAGGTACACTGAAGCTTTCTTT. Its translation is CASTEDRYTEAFF.

This CDR3 reads CASSGAGESEQFF. The CDR3 DNA sequence: TGTGCCAGCTCAGGAGCGGGGGAAAGTGAGCAGTTCTTC. V usage is TRBV18 and J usage is TRBJ2-1; 8 nucleotides line up with TRBD2. V lost 5 bases to trimming and J lost 9 bases; unmatched junction nucleotides: 6. The CDR3 is 13 amino acids. Germline V gene sequence: CDR1 KGHSH, CDR2 LQKENI. The full variable domain, with the rest looked up from reference TRBV18 and TRBJ2-1, is NAGVMQNPRHLVRRRGQEARLRCSPMKGHSHVYWYRQLPEEGLKFMVYLQKENIIDESGMPKERFSAEFPKEGPSILRIQQVVRGDSAAYFCASSGAGESEQFFGPGTRLTVL.

This clonotype is classed as hyperexpanded (1% or more). The chain recombines TRBV19 with TRBJ1-1; no definite D call. This CDR3 comprises 13 residues. V lost 3 bases to trimming and J lost 1 base, with 6 bases between them. From germline, CDR1 is LNHDA and CDR2 SQIVND (reference sequence). CDR3 in DNA: TGTGCCAGTAGTATTAGCAAGAACACTGAAGCTTTCTTT. Translation gives CASSISKNTEAFF.

This clonotype ranks as hyperexpanded. The chain has TRBV6-1 and TRBJ1-4; D unclear. Deletions cut 5 bases from V and 4 bases from J, with 11 bases between. CDR3 size: 14 residues. Germline V gene sequence: CDR1 MNHNS, CDR2 SASEGT. This CDR3 is CASSLHSFNEKLFF. The CDR3 nucleotides read TGTGCCAGCAGTCTACACAGCTTTAATGAAAAACTGTTTTTT.

V usage is TRBV29-1 and J usage is TRBJ1-1; 10 bases align to TRBD1. Germline-derived CDR1 and CDR2 are SQVTM and ANQGSEA. V was pared by 7 bases and J by 4 bases, with 9 bases of the junction left unmatched. The CDR3 extends over 14 amino acids. DNA of the CDR3: TGCAGCGCTTACGCGGACAGGGGGGGCACTGAAGCTTTCTTT. Its translation is CSAYADRGGTEAFF.

This clonotype has just a few counts. The J gene is TRBJ2-2, the V gene TRBV5-6, with 9 bases that match TRBD1. The CDR3 is made up of 16 amino acids. Per the germline V gene, CDR1 is SGHDT and CDR2 is YYEEEE. V dropped 4 bases and J dropped 5; count of bases not matched to a gene: 9. The CDR3 region is CASSGSGTGLTGELFF. CDR3 in DNA: TGTGCCAGCAGCGGAAGTGGGACAGGGCTAACCGGGGAGCTGTTTTTT.

This clonotype qualifies as hyperexpanded (1% or more). The chain has TRBV6-1 and TRBJ2-1, with 12 nucleotides matching TRBD2. The germline V gene has CDR1 MNHNS and CDR2 SASEGT. J lost 8 bases, V lost 6 bases, and 5 bases had no gene match. This CDR3 has 14 amino acids. The CDR3 loop reads CASSLAGGPYEQFF. The CDR3 DNA reads as TGTGCCAGCAGCCTAGCGGGGGGGCCCTATGAGCAGTTCTTC.

The gene calls are TRBV20-1 and TRBJ2-1; weak D call: TRBD1 (6 bases). Trimming took 3 bases from V and 0 from J, leaving 12 bases between them. The germline CDR1 and CDR2 sequences are DFQATT and SNEGSKA (reference sequence). This CDR3 spans 15 amino acids. In DNA form, the CDR3 reads TGCAGTGCTAGGGATAGACAGGTCTCCTACAATGAGCAGTTCTTC. Protein sequence: CSARDRQVSYNEQFF.

This clonotype is hyperexpanded within its sample. The chain carries TRBV6-5 and TRBJ1-1, with 7 bases that match TRBD1. The germline gives CDR1 MNHEY, CDR2 SVGAGI. The length of the CDR3 is 11 residues. The V gene end was trimmed by 5 bases and the J gene end by 8 bases; junction bases not matched to a gene: 2. The CDR3 nucleotides are TGTGCCAGCAGTCGACAGGGCGAAGCTTTCTTT. Protein: CASSRQGEAFF.

By sample fraction, this clonotype is hyperexpanded. The genes are TRBV10-3 and TRBJ2-3; 8 bases match TRBD2. The V segment lost 3 bases and the J segment 2 bases; nucleotides outside the gene matches: 10. The CDR3 totals 17 residues. CDR1 is ENHRY, CDR2 SYGVKD, per germline. CDR3 sequence (DNA): TGTGCCATCAGTGACTCCCGGAGCGGGAGTTTCACAGATACGCAGTATTTT. Its translation is CAISDSRSGSFTDTQYF.

The chain combines TRBV19 with TRBJ1-6; 8 bases match TRBD1. CDR3 length: 16 residues. The V gene's germline CDR1 is LNHDA and CDR2 SQIVND (reference sequence). Unmatched junction bases numbered 13, after V lost 6 bases and J lost 9 bases. CDR3 sequence: CASRSTGQGWGSPLHF. The CDR3 DNA sequence: TGTGCCAGTAGATCAACTGGACAGGGTTGGGGTTCACCCCTCCACTTT.

This clonotype is categorized as large. V gene TRBV6-2 or TRBV6-3 combines with J gene TRBJ1-5; D is unresolved. CDR3 length: 15 amino acids. The V and J ends lost 0 bases and 0 bases respectively, with 6 bases between them. Germline V lookup: CDR1 MNHEY, CDR2 SVGEGT. CDR3 loop: CASSYSPDSNQPQHF. DNA for the CDR3: TGTGCCAGCAGTTACTCGCCGGATAGCAATCAGCCCCAGCATTTT.

The chain carries TRBV6-2 or TRBV6-3 and TRBJ1-6, with 7 positions matching TRBD1. The V gene end was trimmed by 5 bases and the J gene end by 7 bases; junction bases not matched to a gene: 5. CDR3 length: 14 residues. The V gene's germline CDR1 is MNHEY and CDR2 SVGEGT. CDR3 in amino acids: CASSPGTENSPLHF. The CDR3 DNA is TGTGCCAGCAGTCCCGGGACAGAGAATTCACCCCTCCACTTT.